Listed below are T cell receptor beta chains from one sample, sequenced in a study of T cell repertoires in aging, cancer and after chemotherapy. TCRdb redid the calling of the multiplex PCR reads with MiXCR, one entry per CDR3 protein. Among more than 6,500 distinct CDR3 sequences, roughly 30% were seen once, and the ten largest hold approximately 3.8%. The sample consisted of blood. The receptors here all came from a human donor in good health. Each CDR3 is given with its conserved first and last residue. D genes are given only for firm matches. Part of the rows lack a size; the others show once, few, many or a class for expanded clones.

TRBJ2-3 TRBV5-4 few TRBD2 TGTGCCAGCAGCTTACCCGGGACTAGCTTCTACGATACGCAGTATTTT CASSLPGTSFYDTQYF
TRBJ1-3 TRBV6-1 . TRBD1 TGTGCCAGCAGTAAAGGGACAGCCTCCACCGACTCTGGAAACACCATATATTTT CASSKGTASTDSGNTIYF
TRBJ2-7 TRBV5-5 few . TGTGCCAGCAGCCCCCGGAGGAACCCCTACGAGCAGTACTTC CASSPRRNPYEQYF
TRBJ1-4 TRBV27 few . TGTGCCAGCAAGCGGCAGGGGAATGAAAAACTGTTTTTT CASKRQGNEKLFF
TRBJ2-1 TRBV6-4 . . TGTGCCATCAGTGATCCTCACTTGGGCTCCTACAATGAGCAGTTCTTC CAISDPHLGSYNEQFF
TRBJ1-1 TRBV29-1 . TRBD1 TGCAGCATCGAAGGGGGGACAGGGGGAAGTATGAACACTGAAGCTTTCTTT CSIEGGTGGSMNTEAFF
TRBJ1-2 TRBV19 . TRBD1 TGTGCCAGTAGTACGGGACAGGGGAATGGCTACACCTTC CASSTGQGNGYTF
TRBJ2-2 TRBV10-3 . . TGTGCCATCAGCCGGGACCCGGGGACCGGGGAGCTGTTTTTT CAISRDPGTGELFF
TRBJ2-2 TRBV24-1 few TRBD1 TGTGCCACCAGTGATCACAGGGGGCTGGGCCGGGAGCTGTTTTTT CATSDHRGLGRELFF
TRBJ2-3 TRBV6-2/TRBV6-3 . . TGTGCCAGCAGTACGCGTGAGGTTGATACGCAGTATTTT CASSTREVDTQYF
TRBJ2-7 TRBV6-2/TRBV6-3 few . TGTGCCAGCAGAGAGGGTCAAGCCTACGAGCAGTACTTC CASREGQAYEQYF
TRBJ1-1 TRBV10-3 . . TGTGCCACCGGAAATTACACTGAAGCTTTCTTT CATGNYTEAFF
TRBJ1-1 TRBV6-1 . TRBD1 TGTGCCAGCAGTGAAGGACAGGGAAGCACTGAAGCTTTCTTT CASSEGQGSTEAFF
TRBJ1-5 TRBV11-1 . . TGTGCCAGCAGCTTAGGTAAAGGCAATCAGCCCCAGCATTTT CASSLGKGNQPQHF
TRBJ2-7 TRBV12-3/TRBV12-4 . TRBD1 TGTGCCAGCAGTGTGGACAGGCTATTCTACGAGCAGTACTTC CASSVDRLFYEQYF
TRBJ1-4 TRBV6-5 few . TGTGCCAGCAGTGATTGGCAGGCAACTAATGAAAAACTGTTTTTT CASSDWQATNEKLFF
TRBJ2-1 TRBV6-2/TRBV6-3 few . TGTGCCAGCAGAAGGGGGGGGGCTCTCATAGAGCAGTTCTTC CASRRGGALIEQFF
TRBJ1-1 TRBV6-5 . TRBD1 TGTGCCAGCAGTTCGGGACAGGAAAGCACTGAAGCTTTCTTT CASSSGQESTEAFF
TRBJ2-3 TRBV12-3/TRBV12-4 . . TGTGCCAGCAGCCCGGGGGGCCTGGGCACAGATACGCAGTATTTT CASSPGGLGTDTQYF
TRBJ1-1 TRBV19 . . TGTGCCAGTAGTCACCAAGGGACGGAGAACACTGAAGCTTTCTTT CASSHQGTENTEAFF
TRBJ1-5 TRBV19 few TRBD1 TGTGCCAGTAGTATGGGGAGACAGGGACCCAACCCCCGGGACTACGATCAGCCCCAGCATTTT CASSMGRQGPNPRDYDQPQHF
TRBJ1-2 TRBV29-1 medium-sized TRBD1 TGCAGCGAAGAGGGCTGGACAGGGTTTAACTATGGCTACACCTTC CSEEGWTGFNYGYTF
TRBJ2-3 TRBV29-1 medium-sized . TGCAGCGTTCCGCGGGGAAACGTGGTAGATACGCAGTATTTT CSVPRGNVVDTQYF